Below are 12 T cell receptor beta chains sequenced from a single sample in a study of Graves' ophthalmopathy and Graves' hyperthyroidism (dated by TCRdb to between 2018 and 2020). The listed sequencing device is Illumina HiSeq 2000. For repertoire sequencing, TCR beta CDR3 regions were amplified from RNA transcripts. A first-round RT-PCR used HTBI primers with the Qiagen OneStep RT-PCR kit, followed by a second-round multiplex PCR, size selection and purification. TCRdb applied fastp at Q25 and MiXCR to the public reads, then kept only in-frame beta chains. Identical CDR3 protein sequences are pooled into one entry, listed with their most common genes and DNA. For this sample there are roughly 700,000 distinct CDR3 sequences; 40% appear just once. Of the sample, about 40% falls within the top ten clones. Sequencing was carried out using peripheral blood. Receptors were obtained from an adult man with Graves' ophthalmopathy.

The chain recombines TRBV2 with TRBJ2-7; 7 positions match TRBD1. This CDR3 comprises 17 residues. V gave up 5 bases and J gave up 3 bases; unmatched junction bases: 16. The germline V gene has CDR1 SNHLY and CDR2 FYNNEI. CDR3: CASSSTGAREALYEQYF. The CDR3 bases are TGTGCCAGCAGTTCAACAGGGGCCCGCGAAGCTCTCTACGAGCAGTACTTC.

DNA for the CDR3: TGCGCCAGCAGCGCTGGACAGGGGATTAATGAAAAACTGTTTTTT. Translated, it gives CASSAGQGINEKLFF. The gene calls are TRBV5-1 and TRBJ1-4; TRBD1 agrees at 9 bases. V was clipped by 4 bases and J by 4 bases; unmatched bases: 5. Germline loops: CDR1 SGHRS, CDR2 YFSETQ. The CDR3 length is 15 residues.

The chain is built from TRBV29-1 and TRBJ1-1, with a tentative D call TRBD1 (5 bases). Germline CDR1 is SQVTM and CDR2 is ANQGSEA. The CDR3 length is 12 residues. Trimming removed 5 bases at V and 5 bases at J, with 12 bases between. Here the CDR3 reads CSVSGAETEAFF. CDR3 bases: TGCAGCGTTAGTGGGGCGGAAACTGAAGCTTTCTTT.

The gene calls are TRBV10-3 and TRBJ2-7; maybe TRBD1 (6 bases). From germline, CDR1 is ENHRY and CDR2 SYGVKD. V lost 8 bases and J 3 bases, leaving 17 bases between the germline ends. The length of the CDR3 is 14 residues. The chain's CDR3 is CAIHGRGQFYEQYF. The CDR3 region has the DNA TGTGCCATCCACGGACGGGGACAATTCTACGAGCAGTACTTC.

This clonotype has a count of ten or more. V gene TRBV25-1 combines with J gene TRBJ2-7; D remains unclear. The ends were cut back, 2 bases at V and 2 bases at J, with 10 bases in the middle. The CDR3 covers 14 residues. Germline loops: CDR1 MGHDK, CDR2 SYGVNS. The chain's CDR3 is CASSEEAGTYEQYF. In DNA form, the CDR3 reads TGTGCCAGCAGTGAAGAGGCCGGAACCTACGAGCAGTACTTC.

The chain recombines TRBV29-1 with TRBJ2-7; TRBD1 is a possible D gene (6 bases). The end of the DNA fits TRBJ2-1 better, so the J call may be wrong. The CDR3 runs to 13 residues. Germline-derived CDR1 and CDR2 are SQVTM and ANQGSEA. The CDR3 DNA reads as TGCAGCGTGGTCCACAGGGCTGGCAATGAGCAGTTCTTC. Protein sequence: CSVVHRAGNEQFF.

Turning to this clonotype: A much larger clone lies a single base off, so this may be a read error. The chain has TRBV20-1 and TRBJ1-1; D is ambiguous. The germline gives CDR1 DFQATT, CDR2 SNEGSKA (reference sequence). V lost 2 bases to trimming and J lost 3 bases, with 7 bases between them. This CDR3 comprises 12 residues. The CDR3 is CSARSMDTEAFF. CDR3 nucleotide sequence: TGCAGTGCTAGATCGATGGACACTGAAGCTTTCTTT.

This clonotype was found a few times. The rearrangement joins TRBV10-3 to TRBJ2-7; D ambiguous. The CDR3 spans 13 residues. Germline V gives CDR1 ENHRY, CDR2 SYGVKD. V dropped 9 bases and J dropped 3 bases, with 15 bases sitting between them. The CDR3 region has the DNA TGTGCCATTTCACCGGGCGATCTCTACGAGCAGTACTTC. Encoded protein: CAISPGDLYEQYF.

This clonotype was picked up many times. The J gene is TRBJ1-5, the V gene TRBV25-1; 11 bases agree with TRBD1. Germline V gene data show CDR1 as MGHDK and CDR2 as SYGVNS. The CDR3 has 14 residues. V shed 6 bases and J 5 bases; nucleotides not matched to a gene: 3. In DNA, the CDR3 is TGTGCCAGCAGACCGGGACAGGGGGATCAGCCCCAGCATTTT. Amino acids: CASRPGQGDQPQHF.

This clonotype was counted only a few times. The rearrangement links TRBV15 to TRBJ1-2, with 8 bases identical to TRBD1. CDR1 is LNHNV, CDR2 YYDKDF, per germline (reference sequence). The CDR3 extends over 13 amino acids. J gave up 7 bases and V 1 base, and 2 bases lay outside the gene matches. CDR3 nucleotide sequence: TGTGCCACCAGCAGAGGGACAGGGATTGGCTACACCTTC. Its translation: CATSRGTGIGYTF.

This clonotype was seen at least ten times. The V and J genes are TRBV9 and TRBJ1-5; D not certain. Germline V gene sequence: CDR1 SGDLS, CDR2 YYNGEE. V was shortened by 0 bases and J by 1 base, with 5 bases between the two germline ends. The length of the CDR3 is 14 residues. CDR3 region: CASSVGVSNQPQHF. CDR3 DNA: TGTGCCAGCAGCGTAGGGGTAAGCAATCAGCCCCAGCATTTT. Filled out from reference TRBV9 and TRBJ1-5, the complete variable domain reads DSGVTQTPKHLITATGQRVTLRCSPRSGDLSVYWYQQSLDQGLQFLIQYYNGEERAKGNILERFSAQQFPDLHSELNLSSLELGDSALYFCASSVGVSNQPQHFGDGTRLSIL.

The genes are TRBV24-1 and TRBJ1-5; maybe TRBD1 (6 bases). Germline-derived CDR1 and CDR2 are KGHDR and SFDVKD. The germline V and J ends were trimmed by 11 bases and 5 bases, with 24 bases remaining between them. The CDR3 loop spans 16 amino acids. The CDR3 spells CASSSPPDRSHQPQHF. The CDR3 nucleotides are TGTGCCAGCAGCTCCCCACCTGACAGGTCCCATCAGCCCCAGCATTTT.